This TCR beta chain was identified during a study of cytomegalovirus exposure and HLA in healthy donors. Whole-study findings and limits: The study assumed roughly uniform donor sequencing depth for presence/absence analyses. An analysis was carried out at a later point. It showed that HLA-associated TCR beta chains were more clonally expanded than equally common non-associated chains.

Notes on this clone: The target antigen is unknown.

The CDR3 consists of 13 residues. V gave up 1 base and J gave up 7 bases, with 8 bases separating them. Per germline, CDR1 SGHAT and CDR2 FQNNGV. PCR amplification relied on 60 Vbeta primers (plus 13 Jbeta primers). In the authors' methods: Unique TCR beta chains numbered about 79 million in a later analysis, with about 11 million shared. Produced via immunoSEQ multiplex PCR; TCRdb's table is partial and in-frame only. Clonal size and the V and J genes are those of that table, whereas D and trimming came from the DNA. This table has over 200,000 clones, under 90% appearing once. The sequence derives from a human donor in good health. The genes are TRBV11-2 and TRBJ2-1; D unclear. Sample: PBMCs. Here the CDR3 reads CASSLAPLNEQFF. The CDR3 region has the DNA TGTGCCAGCAGCTTAGCCCCCCTTAATGAGCAGTTCTTC.